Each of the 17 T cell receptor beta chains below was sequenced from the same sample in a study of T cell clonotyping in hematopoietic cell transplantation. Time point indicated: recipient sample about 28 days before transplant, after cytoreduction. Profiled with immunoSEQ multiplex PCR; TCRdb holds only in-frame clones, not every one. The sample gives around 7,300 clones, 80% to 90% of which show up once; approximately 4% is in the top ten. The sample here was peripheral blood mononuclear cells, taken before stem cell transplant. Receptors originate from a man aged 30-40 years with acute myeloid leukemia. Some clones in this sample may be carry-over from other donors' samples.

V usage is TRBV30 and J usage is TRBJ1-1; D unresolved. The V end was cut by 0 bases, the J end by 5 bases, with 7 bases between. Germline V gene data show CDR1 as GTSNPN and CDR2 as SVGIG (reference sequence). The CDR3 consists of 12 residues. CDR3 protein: CAWSVTRTEAFF. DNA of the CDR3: TGTGCCTGGAGTGTAACGCGGACTGAAGCTTTCTTT.

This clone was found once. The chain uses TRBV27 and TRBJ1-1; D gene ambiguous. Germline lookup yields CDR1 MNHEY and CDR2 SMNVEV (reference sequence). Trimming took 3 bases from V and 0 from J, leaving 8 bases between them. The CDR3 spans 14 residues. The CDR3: CASSFASLNTEAFF. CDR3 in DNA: TGTGCCAGCAGTTTTGCCAGTCTGAACACTGAAGCTTTCTTT.

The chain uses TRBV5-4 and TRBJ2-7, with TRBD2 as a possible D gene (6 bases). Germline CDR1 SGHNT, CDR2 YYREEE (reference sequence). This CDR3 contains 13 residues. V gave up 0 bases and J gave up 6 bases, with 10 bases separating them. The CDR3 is CASSLEPGAEQYF. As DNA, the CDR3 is TGTGCCAGCAGCTTGGAGCCGGGAGCCGAGCAGTACTTC. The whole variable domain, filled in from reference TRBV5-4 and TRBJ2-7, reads ETGVTQSPTHLIKTRGQQVTLRCSSQSGHNTVSWYQQALGQGPQFIFQYYREEENGRGNFPPRFSGLQFPNYSSELNVNALELDDSALYLCASSLEPGAEQYFGPGTRLTVT.

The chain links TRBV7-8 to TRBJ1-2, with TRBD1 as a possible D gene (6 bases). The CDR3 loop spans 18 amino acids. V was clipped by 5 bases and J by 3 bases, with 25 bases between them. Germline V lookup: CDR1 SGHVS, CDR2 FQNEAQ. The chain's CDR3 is CASSPGVGTTSAHYGYTF. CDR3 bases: TGTGCCAGCAGCCCAGGGGTCGGGACCACTTCCGCCCACTATGGCTACACCTTC. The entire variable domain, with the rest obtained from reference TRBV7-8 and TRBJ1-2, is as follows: GAGVSQSPRYKVAKRGQDVALRCDPISGHVSLFWYQQALGQGPEFLTYFQNEAQLDKSGLPSDRFFAERPEGSVSTLKIQRTQQEDSAVYLCASSPGVGTTSAHYGYTFGSGTRLTVV.

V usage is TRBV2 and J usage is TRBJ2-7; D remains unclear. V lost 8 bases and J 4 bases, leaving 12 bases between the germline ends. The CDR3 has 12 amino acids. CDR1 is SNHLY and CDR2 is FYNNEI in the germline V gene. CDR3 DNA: TGTGCCAGCCAACGACACCGTTACGAGCAGTACTTC. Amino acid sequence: CASQRHRYEQYF.

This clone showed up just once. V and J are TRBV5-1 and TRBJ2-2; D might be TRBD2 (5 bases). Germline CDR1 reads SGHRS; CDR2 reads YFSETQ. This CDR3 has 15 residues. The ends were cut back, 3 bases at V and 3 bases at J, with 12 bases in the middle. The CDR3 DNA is TGCGCCAGCAGCTCGACCTCCGGGGACACCGGGGAGCTGTTTTTT. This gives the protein CASSSTSGDTGELFF. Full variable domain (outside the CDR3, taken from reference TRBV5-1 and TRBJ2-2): KAGVTQTPRYLIKTRGQQVTLSCSPISGHRSVSWYQQTPGQGLQFLFEYFSETQRNKGNFPGRFSGRQFSNSRSEMNVSTLELGDSALYLCASSSTSGDTGELFFGEGSRLTVL.

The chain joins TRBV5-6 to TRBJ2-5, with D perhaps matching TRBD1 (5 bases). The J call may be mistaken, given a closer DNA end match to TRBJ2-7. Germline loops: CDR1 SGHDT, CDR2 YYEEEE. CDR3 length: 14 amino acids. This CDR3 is CASSSEFRAYEQYF. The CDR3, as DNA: TGTGCCAGCAGCTCGGAATTCAGGGCTTACGAGCAGTACTTC.

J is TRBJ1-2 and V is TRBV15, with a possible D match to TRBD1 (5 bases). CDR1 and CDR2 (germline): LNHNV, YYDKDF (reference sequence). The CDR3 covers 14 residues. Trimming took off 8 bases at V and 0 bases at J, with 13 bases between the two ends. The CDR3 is CATSQGGSNYGYTF. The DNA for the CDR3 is TGTGCCACCTCCCAGGGCGGATCTAACTATGGCTACACCTTC.

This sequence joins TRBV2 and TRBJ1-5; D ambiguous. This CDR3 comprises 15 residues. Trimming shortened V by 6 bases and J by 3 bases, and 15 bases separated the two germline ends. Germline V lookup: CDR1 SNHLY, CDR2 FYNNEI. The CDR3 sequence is CASRLRRDSNQPQHF. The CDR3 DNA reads TGTGCCAGCAGACTCCGACGGGATTCCAATCAGCCCCAGCATTTT.

CDR3 coding DNA: TGTGCCAGCGACCGAGCGGGACAGGGGACCGAGCAGTACTTC. Translated, it gives CASDRAGQGTEQYF. The rearrangement joins TRBV7-2 to TRBJ2-7; TRBD1 matches at 10 bases. The CDR3 is made up of 14 amino acids. Germline loops: CDR1 SGHTA, CDR2 FQGNSA. The V segment lost 8 bases and the J segment 6 bases; nucleotides outside the gene matches: 10.

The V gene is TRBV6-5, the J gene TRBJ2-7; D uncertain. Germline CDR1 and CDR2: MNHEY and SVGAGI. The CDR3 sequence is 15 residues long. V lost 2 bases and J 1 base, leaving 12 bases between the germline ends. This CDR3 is CASSYGSLGSYEQYF. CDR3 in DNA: TGTGCCAGCAGTTACGGCTCTCTGGGTTCCTACGAGCAGTACTTC.

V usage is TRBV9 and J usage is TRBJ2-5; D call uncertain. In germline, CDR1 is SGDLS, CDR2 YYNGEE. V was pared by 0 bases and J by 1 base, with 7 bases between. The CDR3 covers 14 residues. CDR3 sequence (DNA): TGTGCCAGCAGCGTAGGTGGTAGCCAAGAGACCCAGTACTTC. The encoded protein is CASSVGGSQETQYF.

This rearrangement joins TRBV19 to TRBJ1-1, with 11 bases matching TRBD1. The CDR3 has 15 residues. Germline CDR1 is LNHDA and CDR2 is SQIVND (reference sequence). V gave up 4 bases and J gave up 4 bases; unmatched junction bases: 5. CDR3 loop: CASSTSGTGGTEAFF. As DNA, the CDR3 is TGTGCCAGTAGTACCTCCGGGACAGGGGGCACTGAAGCTTTCTTT.

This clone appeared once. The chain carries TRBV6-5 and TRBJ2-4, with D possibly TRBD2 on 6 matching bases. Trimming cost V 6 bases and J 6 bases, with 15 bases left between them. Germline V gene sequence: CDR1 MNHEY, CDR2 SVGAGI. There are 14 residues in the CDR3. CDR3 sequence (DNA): TGTGCCAGCAGCCCGGGACTGGGGATAAACATTCAGTACTTC. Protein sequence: CASSPGLGINIQYF.

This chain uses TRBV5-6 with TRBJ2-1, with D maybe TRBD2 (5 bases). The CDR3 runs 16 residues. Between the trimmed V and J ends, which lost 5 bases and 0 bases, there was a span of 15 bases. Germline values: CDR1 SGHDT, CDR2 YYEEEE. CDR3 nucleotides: TGTGCCAGCAGTTCTGAATTAGGGAGCTCCTACAATGAGCAGTTCTTC. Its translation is CASSSELGSSYNEQFF. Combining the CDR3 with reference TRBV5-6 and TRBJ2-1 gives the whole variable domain DAGVTQSPTHLIKTRGQQVTLRCSPKSGHDTVSWYQQALGQGPQFIFQYYEEEERQRGNFPDRFSGHQFPNYSSELNVNALLLGDSALYLCASSSELGSSYNEQFFGPGTRLTVL.

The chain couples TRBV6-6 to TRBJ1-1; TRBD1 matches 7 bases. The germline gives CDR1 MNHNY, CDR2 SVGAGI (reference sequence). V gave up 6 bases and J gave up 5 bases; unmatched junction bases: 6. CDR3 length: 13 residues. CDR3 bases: TGTGCCAGCAGATCCGGGACAGCAACTGAAGCTTTCTTT. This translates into CASRSGTATEAFF.

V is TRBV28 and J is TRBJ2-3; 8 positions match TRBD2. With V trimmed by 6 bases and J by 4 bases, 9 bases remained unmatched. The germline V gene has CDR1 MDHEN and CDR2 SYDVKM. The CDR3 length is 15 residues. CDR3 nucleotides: TGTGCCAGCAGGTGGACTAGCCAGTCAGCAGATACGCAGTATTTT. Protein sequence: CASRWTSQSADTQYF.